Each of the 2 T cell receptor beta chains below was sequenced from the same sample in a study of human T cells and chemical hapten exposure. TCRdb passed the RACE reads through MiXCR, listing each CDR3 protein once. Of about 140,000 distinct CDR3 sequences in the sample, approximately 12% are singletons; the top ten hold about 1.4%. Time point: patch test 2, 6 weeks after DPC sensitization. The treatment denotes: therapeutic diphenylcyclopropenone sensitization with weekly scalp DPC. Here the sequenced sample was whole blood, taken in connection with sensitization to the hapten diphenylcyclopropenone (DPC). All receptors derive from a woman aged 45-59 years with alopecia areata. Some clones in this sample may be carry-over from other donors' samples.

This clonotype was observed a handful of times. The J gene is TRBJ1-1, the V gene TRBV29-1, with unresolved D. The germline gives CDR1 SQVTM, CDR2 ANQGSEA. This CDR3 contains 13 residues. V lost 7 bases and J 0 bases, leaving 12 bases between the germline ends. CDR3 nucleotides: TGCAGCGGCCGAGGAGCCATGAACACTGAAGCTTTCTTT. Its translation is CSGRGAMNTEAFF. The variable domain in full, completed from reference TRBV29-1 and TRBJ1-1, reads SAVISQKPSRDICQRGTSLTIQCQVDSQVTMMFWYRQQPGQSLTLIATANQGSEATYESGFVIDKFPISRPNLTFSTLTVSNMSPEDSSIYLCSGRGAMNTEAFFGQGTRLTVV.

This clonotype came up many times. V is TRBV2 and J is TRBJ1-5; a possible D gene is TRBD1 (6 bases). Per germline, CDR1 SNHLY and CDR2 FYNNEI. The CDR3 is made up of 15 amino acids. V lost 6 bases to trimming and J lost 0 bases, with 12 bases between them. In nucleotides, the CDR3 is TGTGCCAGCAGGGGGACAATTTATAGCAATCAGCCCCAGCATTTT. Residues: CASRGTIYSNQPQHF.